These 17 T cell receptor beta chains were all obtained from the same sample, sequenced in a study of blood T cell repertoires in COVID-19. TCRdb's copy holds only in-frame clones and misses some; the assay was immunoSEQ multiplex PCR. Of under 350,000 clones detected, 65% to 90% appear once; the ten largest clones hold about 4%. Source material: PBMCs or T cells enriched from blood (not recorded which). The receptors were gathered from a woman aged 40 to 50 with acute COVID-19.

CDR3 bases: TGTGCCAGCAGACCCCAGTTACTAGCGTACAACACCGGGGAGCTGTTTTTT. Residues: CASRPQLLAYNTGELFF. The chain is built from TRBV28 and TRBJ2-2, with 7 bases identical to TRBD2. The trim removed 6 bases at V and 2 bases at J, leaving 12 bases unmatched. Germline V CDR1 and CDR2: MDHEN, SYDVKM. CDR3 size: 17 residues. The full variable domain, completed using reference TRBV28 and TRBJ2-2, is DVKVTQSSRYLVKRTGEKVFLECVQDMDHENMFWYRQDPGLGLRLIYFSYDVKMKEKGDIPEGYSVSREKKERFSLILESASTNQTSMYLCASRPQLLAYNTGELFFGEGSRLTVL.

The chain uses TRBV6-2 or TRBV6-3 and TRBJ1-5; D is undetermined. CDR1 and CDR2 from the germline V gene are MNHEY and SVGEGT. The CDR3 extends over 17 amino acids. The V gene lost 0 bases and the J gene lost 2 bases, with 14 bases spanning the gap. Here the CDR3 reads CASSYSLARNGNQPQHF. CDR3 coding DNA: TGTGCCAGCAGTTACTCCCTCGCTAGGAATGGCAATCAGCCCCAGCATTTT.

This clone was picked up one time. This chain connects TRBV7-8 to TRBJ2-3; D not resolved. CDR3 length: 13 residues. Germline V CDR1 and CDR2: SGHVS, FQNEAQ. Trimming took off 11 bases at V and 5 bases at J, with 17 bases between the two ends. DNA of the CDR3: TGTGCCCGCCTCGGGTACCTACAAGATACGCAGTATTTT. This translates into CARLGYLQDTQYF.

The chain uses TRBV7-3 and TRBJ1-1; 7 bases fit TRBD1. CDR3 length: 16 amino acids. The germline CDR1 and CDR2 sequences are SGHTA and FQGTGA. Trimming took 5 bases from V and 0 from J; bases not matched to a gene: 9. CDR3 DNA sequence: TGTGCCAGCAGCCCAGGAGGGACAGTCATGAACACTGAAGCTTTCTTT. Its translation is CASSPGGTVMNTEAFF.

The chain employs TRBV5-1 and TRBJ2-6; TRBD1 might be the D (6 bases). This CDR3 comprises 19 residues. With 4 bases removed from V and 4 bases from J, the gap between germline ends came to 24 bases. CDR1 and CDR2 (germline): SGHRS, YFSETQ. CDR3 sequence reads: CASSPAAGAGLIGANVLTF. The CDR3 DNA follows: TGCGCCAGCAGCCCGGCAGCAGGGGCAGGGTTAATAGGGGCCAACGTCCTGACTTTC. The entire variable domain, with the rest obtained from reference TRBV5-1 and TRBJ2-6, is as follows: KAGVTQTPRYLIKTRGQQVTLSCSPISGHRSVSWYQQTPGQGLQFLFEYFSETQRNKGNFPGRFSGRQFSNSRSEMNVSTLELGDSALYLCASSPAAGAGLIGANVLTFGAGSRLTVL.

The gene calls are TRBV7-8 and TRBJ1-6; D is unresolved. The CDR3 has 13 amino acids. V shed 5 bases and J shed 8 bases, with 10 bases lying between them. CDR1 is SGHVS, CDR2 FQNEAQ, per germline. CDR3 nucleotides: TGTGCCAGCAGCCGCAGCGGTTATTCACCCCTCCACTTT. This sequence encodes CASSRSGYSPLHF.

The chain combines TRBV2 with TRBJ1-4; possible D gene TRBD1, 5 bases. Trimming took 8 bases from V and 1 from J, leaving 8 bases between them. The CDR3 runs to 13 residues. Germline values: CDR1 SNHLY, CDR2 FYNNEI. The CDR3 DNA sequence: TGTGCCAGCCGACAGAAAACTAATGAAAAACTGTTTTTT. Translated: CASRQKTNEKLFF.

This clone was observed a single time. The DNA of the CDR3 is TGTGCCAGCAATGAGGGAGGGGCCGGGGAGCTGTTTTTT. As protein: CASNEGGAGELFF. V usage is TRBV2 and J usage is TRBJ2-2; 7 nucleotides agree with TRBD2. CDR3 size: 13 residues. Germline trimming cut 7 bases from V and 6 bases from J; bases unmatched to any gene: 5. Germline CDR1 SNHLY, CDR2 FYNNEI.

The gene calls are TRBV6-5 and TRBJ1-1, with D perhaps TRBD1 (5 bases). Germline CDR1 and CDR2: MNHEY and SVGAGI. CDR3 length: 15 residues. V lost 8 bases to trimming and J lost 5 bases, with 21 bases between them. The CDR3 DNA reads TGTGCCAGCGGGGGGGGAAGGGTCTTGGATACTGAAGCTTTCTTT. Translated, it gives CASGGGRVLDTEAFF.

This rearrangement joins TRBV6-2 or TRBV6-3 to TRBJ1-4; D unclear. The V end lost 0 bases, the J end lost 1 base, and 12 bases lay between the germline ends. Germline CDR1 MNHEY, CDR2 SVGEGT. The CDR3 contains 17 residues. CDR3 nucleotide sequence: TGTGCCAGCAGTTACTCGATACAGTCGAAAACTAATGAAAAACTGTTTTTT. Its translation is CASSYSIQSKTNEKLFF.

The J gene is TRBJ1-5, the V gene TRBV7-8; 7 nucleotides align to TRBD1. V was clipped by 5 bases and J by 6 bases; unmatched bases: 7. CDR1 is SGHVS and CDR2 is FQNEAQ in the germline V gene. This CDR3 contains 14 residues. DNA for the CDR3: TGTGCCAGCAGCCCAGGGGGGTCGGGTCAGCCCCAGCATTTT. It translates to CASSPGGSGQPQHF.

This chain links TRBV15 with TRBJ1-3; D not resolved. CDR3 size: 18 residues. Germline loops: CDR1 LNHNV, CDR2 YYDKDF (reference sequence). The germline V and J ends were trimmed by 0 bases and 0 bases, with 15 bases remaining between them. The CDR3 reads CATSRDGGRGTSGNTIYF. The DNA of the CDR3 is TGTGCCACCAGCAGAGATGGTGGCCGGGGAACCTCTGGAAACACCATATATTTT.

The chain joins TRBV6-5 to TRBJ2-7; 9 nucleotides agree with TRBD1. J gave up 6 bases and V 11 bases, and 11 bases lay outside the gene matches. The germline V gene has CDR1 MNHEY and CDR2 SVGAGI. The CDR3 has 13 residues. The CDR3 sequence is CACGAGQGLEQYF. The CDR3 nucleotides read TGTGCCTGCGGAGCGGGACAGGGTCTCGAGCAGTACTTC.

The chain recombines TRBV27 with TRBJ1-1; a possible D gene is TRBD1 (5 bases). V lost 6 bases, J lost 4 bases, and 18 bases lay in between. CDR3 length: 15 residues. Germline V CDR1 and CDR2: MNHEY, SMNVEV (reference sequence). The CDR3 reads CASRQYQGWGTEAFF. The CDR3 DNA follows: TGTGCCAGCAGACAATACCAGGGATGGGGCACTGAAGCTTTCTTT.

The V gene is TRBV7-9, the J gene TRBJ2-7, with TRBD2 matching over 9 bases. V trimming: 1 base; J trimming: 3 bases; junction bases outside the gene matches: 10. Germline V gene data show CDR1 as SEHNR and CDR2 as FQNEAQ (reference sequence). The CDR3 extends over 17 amino acids. The CDR3 reads CASSLVGLALSNYEQYF. The CDR3 DNA reads TGTGCCAGCAGCTTAGTGGGACTAGCCCTATCCAACTACGAGCAGTACTTC.

The rearrangement links TRBV4-2 to TRBJ1-2, with D possibly being TRBD1 (6 bases). Germline assignment: CDR1 LGHNA and CDR2 YNFKEQ. The CDR3 contains 14 residues. Trimming cost V 4 bases and J 4 bases, with 13 bases left between them. In DNA, the CDR3 is TGTGCCAGCAGCCCAGGGGACACCGCCTATGGCTACACCTTC. Its protein is CASSPGDTAYGYTF.

The chain couples TRBV5-6 to TRBJ2-3; D is perhaps TRBD1 (5 bases). Germline V gene lookup returns CDR1 SGHDT and CDR2 YYEEEE. The CDR3 extends over 12 amino acids. The ends were cut back, 3 bases at V and 6 bases at J, with 8 bases in the middle. The CDR3 region is CASSSRVDTQYF. The CDR3 DNA reads TGTGCCAGCAGCTCCAGGGTGGATACGCAGTATTTT.